This TCR beta chain was obtained from a study of OX40 agonist ivuxolimab in advanced cancers. The CDR3 is 13 amino acids. V shed 4 bases, J shed 10 bases, and the junction held 8 bases outside the gene matches. CDR1 SGHNT and CDR2 YENEEA come from the germline V gene. The data were produced by immunoSEQ multiplex PCR, yet TCRdb's version contains in-frame clones alone and is incomplete. The sample shows about 61,000 clones, roughly 85% of them seen only once. The sequence came from an adult with an advanced solid tumor such as melanoma, head and neck, liver or kidney cancer. The sample consisted of CD4+ or CD8+ T cells sorted from blood, taken in a trial of the OX40 agonist ivuxolimab. The chain has TRBV11-3 and TRBJ1-2; 8 positions agree with TRBD1. The CDR3 loop reads CASSSSRQGSYTF. CDR3 bases: TGTGCCAGCAGCTCGTCGCGACAGGGGTCCTACACCTTC.